One and the same sample provided the 30 T cell receptor beta chains below, sequenced in a study of blood T cell repertoires in COVID-19. Repertoires were generated with immunoSEQ multiplex PCR, while TCRdb's copy carries only in-frame clones and drops some. The sample shows 130,000 to 150,000 clones, about 89% of them seen only once. Sequenced: peripheral blood. Source of these receptors: a man older than 75 with acute or convalescent COVID-19.

This rearrangement joins TRBV28 to TRBJ2-2; tentatively, D is TRBD1 (5 bases). Germline-derived CDR1 and CDR2 are MDHEN and SYDVKM. CDR3 length: 13 residues. V lost 6 bases and J 6 bases, leaving 11 bases between the germline ends. CDR3 bases: TGTGCCAGCAGGCCAGGGTCGGCCGGGGAGCTGTTTTTT. This sequence encodes CASRPGSAGELFF.

The V gene is TRBV27, the J gene TRBJ1-5; a possible D gene is TRBD1 (6 bases). This CDR3 region has 13 residues. From germline, CDR1 is MNHEY and CDR2 SMNVEV (reference sequence). Trimming stripped 5 bases from V and 2 bases from J, with 7 bases between. This CDR3 is CASSRQGNQPQHF. CDR3 DNA sequence: TGTGCCAGCAGTCGACAGGGCAATCAGCCCCAGCATTTT.

The chain joins TRBV12-3 or TRBV12-4 to TRBJ1-3; possibly TRBD1 for D (6 bases). This CDR3 comprises 13 residues. V shed 6 bases and J shed 2 bases, with 8 bases lying between them. This CDR3 is CASRQGTGNTIYF. The CDR3 nucleotides are TGTGCCAGCAGACAGGGCACTGGAAACACCATATATTTT.

The V and J genes are TRBV28 and TRBJ2-7; D possibly corresponds to TRBD1 (6 bases). Germline CDR1 reads MDHEN; CDR2 reads SYDVKM. This CDR3 is 13 amino acids long. V was clipped by 3 bases and J by 2 bases, with 8 bases between them. The CDR3 loop is CASSLTGPYEQYF. For the CDR3, the DNA is TGTGCCAGCAGTTTGACAGGCCCCTACGAGCAGTACTTC.

The chain has TRBV3-1 (or the pseudogene TRBV3-2) and TRBJ2-1, with D possibly being TRBD1 (5 bases). The V gene lost 5 bases and the J gene lost 4 bases, with 9 bases spanning the gap. CDR3 length equals 13 residues. CDR1 is LGHDT, CDR2 YNNKEL, per germline (reference sequence). CDR3 protein: CASSRGEYNEQFF. In nucleotides, the CDR3 is TGTGCCAGCAGCAGGGGCGAGTACAATGAGCAGTTCTTC.

The V call is TRBV29-1, the J call TRBJ2-4; tentative D call: TRBD2 (5 bases). Looked up from germline, CDR1 is SQVTM and CDR2 is ANQGSEA. The CDR3 has 13 residues. Trimming removed 6 bases from V and 1 base from J, with 10 bases in between. In nucleotides, the CDR3 is TGCAGCGTAGCGGTCACTGCCAAAAACATTCAGTACTTC. It yields the protein CSVAVTAKNIQYF.

This clone has only a few counts. V gene TRBV4-1 combines with J gene TRBJ1-6; no definite D call. Looked up from germline, CDR1 is MGHRA and CDR2 is YSYEKL. The CDR3 contains 15 residues. The V end was cut by 0 bases, the J end by 5 bases, with 8 bases between. CDR3 loop: CASSQDPRNNSPLHF. In DNA form, the CDR3 reads TGCGCCAGCAGCCAAGATCCGAGAAATAATTCACCCCTCCACTTT.

This clone was observed a handful of times. The chain combines TRBV7-6 with TRBJ2-5; 8 bases match TRBD1. The CDR3 has 16 amino acids. V was pared by 1 base and J by 5 bases, with 9 bases of the junction left unmatched. Germline CDR1 is SGHVS and CDR2 is FNYEAQ. This CDR3 reads CASSLVKQGARETQYF. The CDR3 DNA is TGTGCCAGCAGCTTAGTTAAGCAGGGGGCGCGGGAGACCCAGTACTTC.

The chain couples TRBV29-1 to TRBJ1-1, with 7 bases aligning to TRBD1. The J segment lost 3 bases and the V segment lost 1 base, leaving 11 bases of the junction unmatched. Germline V lookup: CDR1 SQVTM, CDR2 ANQGSEA. The CDR3 contains 16 residues. This CDR3 is CSVEGGQGGFYTEAFF. DNA of the CDR3: TGCAGCGTTGAAGGCGGGCAGGGGGGTTTTTACACTGAAGCTTTCTTT.

The chain combines TRBV6-5 with TRBJ2-5; 10 nucleotides align to TRBD1. There are 15 residues in the CDR3. The germline V gene has CDR1 MNHEY and CDR2 SVGAGI. The ends lost 7 bases at V and 3 bases at J; junction bases unmatched: 8. The chain's CDR3 is CASTQGQGREETQYF. CDR3 DNA: TGTGCCAGCACCCAGGGACAGGGGCGAGAAGAGACCCAGTACTTC.

V is TRBV18 and J is TRBJ2-2, with 12 bases identical to TRBD2. The CDR3 is made up of 19 amino acids. The V gene's germline CDR1 is KGHSH and CDR2 LQKENI. V was clipped by 2 bases and J by 0 bases; unmatched bases: 7. The CDR3 loop reads CASSPTGLAGSTNTGELFF. In DNA form, the CDR3 reads TGTGCCAGCTCACCAACGGGACTAGCGGGTAGTACGAACACCGGGGAGCTGTTTTTT.

This clone was observed once. The CDR3 loop reads CASTAPENDYGYTF. The CDR3 DNA reads as TGTGCCAGCACCGCGCCTGAAAACGACTATGGCTACACCTTC. The chain couples TRBV6-5 to TRBJ1-2; D not resolved. The CDR3 runs to 14 residues. Germline assignment: CDR1 MNHEY and CDR2 SVGAGI. The V end lost 7 bases, the J end lost 3 bases, and 15 bases lay between the germline ends.

The chain has TRBV13 and TRBJ2-1; TRBD1 matches at 7 bases. The V gene's germline CDR1 is PRHDT and CDR2 FYEKMQ (reference sequence). With 5 bases clipped from V and 4 bases from J, the junction kept 5 bases outside the gene matches. The CDR3 spans 14 residues. The CDR3 is CASSRRGQYNEQFF. CDR3 sequence (DNA): TGTGCCAGCAGCCGCCGGGGACAGTACAATGAGCAGTTCTTC.

This chain connects TRBV2 to TRBJ2-1, with D perhaps TRBD1 (7 bases). Per germline, CDR1 SNHLY and CDR2 FYNNEI. The CDR3 has 14 amino acids. Between the trimmed V and J ends, which lost 4 bases and 10 bases, there was a span of 17 bases. CDR3 in amino acids: CASSGQGGVIEQFF. DNA of the CDR3: TGTGCCAGCAGTGGACAGGGAGGAGTCATCGAGCAGTTCTTC.

The rearrangement uses TRBV27 and TRBJ2-7, with D unclear. The V gene's germline CDR1 is MNHEY and CDR2 SMNVEV (reference sequence). The germline V and J ends were trimmed by 1 base and 0 bases, with 7 bases remaining between them. The CDR3 runs to 14 residues. The CDR3 DNA reads as TGTGCCAGCAGTTTATTTCCGAGCTCCTACGAGCAGTACTTC. The encoded protein is CASSLFPSSYEQYF.

The chain joins TRBV2 to TRBJ1-5; D is undetermined. The germline CDR1 and CDR2 sequences are SNHLY and FYNNEI. The length of the CDR3 is 15 residues. V lost 2 bases and J 2 bases, leaving 10 bases between the germline ends. The CDR3 loop reads CASSERSGGNQPQHF. The DNA of the CDR3 is TGTGCCAGCAGTGAACGGAGCGGCGGCAATCAGCCCCAGCATTTT.

This chain joins TRBV7-5 and TRBJ2-2; the D call of TRBD2 is as the table states it, not checked on the DNA. TRBV7-5 is flagged as a pseudogene. The CDR3 consists of 16 residues. The CDR3: CVRSHPRGAVAGELFF. Here the CDR3 DNA reads TGTGTCAGAAGCCACCCCCGCGGGGCGGTGGCCGGGGAGCTGTTTTTT.

This chain links TRBV16 with TRBJ1-1; D gene uncertain. Germline CDR1 and CDR2: KGHSY and FQNENV. Trimming left V 2 bases short and J 6 bases short, with 10 bases between. The CDR3 sequence is 13 residues long. The CDR3 region has the DNA TGTGCCAGCAGCCAAACCCCAGTGTCTGAAGCTTTCTTT. This sequence encodes CASSQTPVSEAFF. Full variable domain (missing parts from reference TRBV16 and TRBJ1-1): GEEVAQTPKHLVRGEGQKAKLYCAPIKGHSYVFWYQQVLKNEFKFLISFQNENVFDETGMPKERFSAKCLPNSPCSLEIQATKLEDSAVYFCASSQTPVSEAFFGQGTRLTVV.

This rearrangement joins TRBV6-2 or TRBV6-3 to TRBJ2-5; 10 positions match TRBD1. CDR1 and CDR2 from the germline V gene are MNHEY and SVGEGT. This CDR3 spans 16 amino acids. The trim removed 2 bases at V and 5 bases at J, leaving 8 bases unmatched. The CDR3 loop reads CASSYGYTDRGETQYF. CDR3 DNA: TGTGCCAGCAGTTACGGTTACACGGACAGGGGGGAGACCCAGTACTTC.

The J gene is TRBJ1-5, the V gene TRBV27, with 7 positions matching TRBD1. Germline CDR1 is MNHEY and CDR2 is SMNVEV (reference sequence). This CDR3 spans 14 amino acids. The V and J ends lost 5 bases and 3 bases, in that order; junction bases with no gene match: 4. The CDR3: CASSGGQANQPQHF. The CDR3 DNA reads as TGTGCCAGCAGTGGCGGACAGGCCAATCAGCCCCAGCATTTT.

V is TRBV28 and J is TRBJ1-2; TRBD1 might be the D (5 bases). The germline gives CDR1 MDHEN, CDR2 SYDVKM. The CDR3 sequence is 16 residues long. The V end was cut by 11 bases, the J end by 5 bases, with 27 bases between. In DNA form, the CDR3 reads TGTGCCTCACGATCCGGGGGAGACCCACTCTTGTATGGCTACACCTTC. Translating gives CASRSGGDPLLYGYTF.

The J gene is TRBJ2-5, the V gene TRBV6-5; 9 nucleotides agree with TRBD2. V shed 4 bases and J 4 bases; nucleotides not matched to a gene: 4. Per germline, CDR1 MNHEY and CDR2 SVGAGI. The CDR3 length is 14 residues. CDR3 residues: CASSLGGGVETQYF. The CDR3, as DNA: TGTGCCAGCAGTTTAGGCGGGGGGGTAGAGACCCAGTACTTC.

This clone appeared once. The chain employs TRBV30 and TRBJ1-5, with 10 nucleotides matching TRBD1. The CDR3 is 14 amino acids. V lost 6 bases to trimming and J lost 5 bases; unmatched junction nucleotides: 7. Germline CDR1 reads GTSNPN; CDR2 reads SVGIG (reference sequence). The CDR3 protein is CACQIGTGDQPQHF. CDR3 nucleotide sequence: TGTGCCTGTCAAATCGGGACAGGGGATCAGCCCCAGCATTTT.

V usage is TRBV1 and J usage is TRBJ2-7; the table gives TRBD1 as D, unverified against the DNA. TRBV1 is a recognized pseudogene. This CDR3 spans 14 amino acids. CDR3 DNA sequence: TGCACCAGCAACAGACAGGCCGCTTTCCACGAGCAGTACTTC. Amino acids: CTSNRQAAFHEQYF.

The V gene is TRBV29-1, the J gene TRBJ2-5, with TRBD2 matching 7 bases. CDR1 and CDR2 (germline): SQVTM, ANQGSEA. The V segment lost 3 bases and the J segment 4 bases; nucleotides outside the gene matches: 5. This CDR3 contains 13 residues. CDR3 sequence reads: CSVDMLAAETQYF. The CDR3 DNA reads as TGCAGCGTTGATATGCTAGCGGCAGAGACCCAGTACTTC. The full variable domain, with the rest looked up from reference TRBV29-1 and TRBJ2-5, is SAVISQKPSRDICQRGTSLTIQCQVDSQVTMMFWYRQQPGQSLTLIATANQGSEATYESGFVIDKFPISRPNLTFSTLTVSNMSPEDSSIYLCSVDMLAAETQYFGPGTRLLVL.

In its sample, this clone was seen a few times. The V and J genes are TRBV18 and TRBJ2-7; TRBD2 might be the D (5 bases). Trimming shortened V by 2 bases and J by 3 bases, and 11 bases separated the two germline ends. The germline V gene has CDR1 KGHSH and CDR2 LQKENI. The CDR3 consists of 14 residues. The CDR3 sequence is CASSPGLVNYEQYF. The CDR3 DNA follows: TGTGCCAGCTCACCAGGACTGGTTAACTACGAGCAGTACTTC. The full variable domain, with the rest looked up from reference TRBV18 and TRBJ2-7, is NAGVMQNPRHLVRRRGQEARLRCSPMKGHSHVYWYRQLPEEGLKFMVYLQKENIIDESGMPKERFSAEFPKEGPSILRIQQVVRGDSAAYFCASSPGLVNYEQYFGPGTRLTVT.

This clone has more than one count but fewer than ten. The rearrangement links TRBV5-4 to TRBJ1-6; 11 nucleotides line up with TRBD1. This CDR3 has 16 amino acids. V gave up 4 bases and J gave up 5 bases; unmatched junction bases: 5. CDR1 SGHNT and CDR2 YYREEE come from the germline V gene (reference sequence). The CDR3 reads CASSQGQGANNSPLHF. CDR3 DNA sequence: TGTGCCAGCAGCCAAGGACAGGGGGCCAATAATTCACCCCTCCACTTT.

The chain carries TRBV28 and TRBJ2-5, with D perhaps TRBD2 (5 bases). CDR3 length: 14 amino acids. Germline V gives CDR1 MDHEN, CDR2 SYDVKM. Between the trimmed V and J ends, which lost 6 bases and 1 base, there was a span of 12 bases. CDR3 in amino acids: CASSLTRFQETQYF. Written as DNA, the CDR3 is TGTGCCAGCAGCCTTACTAGGTTCCAAGAGACCCAGTACTTC.

The V and J genes are TRBV5-1 and TRBJ2-7; 8 bases map to TRBD2. J gave up 0 bases and V 0 bases, and 8 bases lay outside the gene matches. The germline gives CDR1 SGHRS, CDR2 YFSETQ. There are 17 residues in the CDR3. CDR3 DNA: TGCGCCAGCAGCTTGGGAGGAACTAGCGGAAGCTCCTACGAGCAGTACTTC. It translates to CASSLGGTSGSSYEQYF.

V usage is TRBV5-8 and J usage is TRBJ1-2, with TRBD1 as a possible D gene (5 bases). The CDR3 extends over 16 amino acids. The germline CDR1 and CDR2 sequences are SGHTS and YDEGEE. Trimming removed 4 bases from V and 1 base from J, with 17 bases in between. CDR3 sequence: CASSQVLGGFNYGYTF. CDR3 sequence (DNA): TGTGCCAGCAGCCAGGTTTTGGGGGGATTTAACTATGGCTACACCTTC. The whole variable domain, remainder taken from reference TRBV5-8 and TRBJ1-2, is EAGVTQSPTHLIKTRGQQATLRCSPISGHTSVYWYQQALGLGLQFLLWYDEGEERNRGNFPPRFSGRQFPNYSSELNVNALELEDSALYLCASSQVLGGFNYGYTFGSGTRLTVV.